This TCR beta chain is drawn from a study of blood T cells in healthy people across ages. The study's findings and limits: A greater number of naive CD4+ cells and higher diversity distinguished long-lived donors from aged donors.

V was clipped by 1 base and J by 1 base; unmatched bases: 6. The CDR3 loop spans 17 amino acids. Germline-derived CDR1 and CDR2 are SGHTA and FQGNSA. Donors ranged from roughly 6 to 100 years old and were healthy Caucasians in Russia. For the second PCR, which ran for 7 to 11 cycles, a sample-barcoded 5' primer and a J-beta primer mix were used. MiXCR, applied by TCRdb to the 5' RACE reads, yields one record per CDR3 protein. Of around 900,000 distinct CDR3 sequences listed, roughly 51% are singletons. This clonotype was seen just once. Its antigen is unknown. The material sequenced was blood. This TCR derives from a woman aged 55-69 years in good health. The chain is built from TRBV7-2 and TRBJ2-4; TRBD2 matches at 8 bases. As DNA, the CDR3 is TGTGCCAGCAGCTTAGATAGGCGGGGGGCGGCCAAAAACATTCAGTACTTC. Translated, it gives CASSLDRRGAAKNIQYF.